This T cell receptor (beta chain) was retrieved from a study of cytomegalovirus exposure and HLA in healthy donors. This table comes from immunoSEQ multiplex PCR, and its TCRdb copy is limited to in-frame clones, with some not included. This sample has some 320,000 clones, with roughly nine tenths found just once. The length of the CDR3 is 16 residues. The specimen sequenced was PBMCs. The genes are TRBV21-1 and TRBJ2-2. TRBV21-1 counts as a pseudogene. This sequence originates from a woman in her 30s in good health and CMV-seropositive. The CDR3 loop is CASSGRLVRPTGELFF. The CDR3 nucleotides are TGTGCCAGCAGCGGAAGGTTGGTCCGCCCCACCGGGGAGCTGTTTTTT.